This T cell receptor beta chain was retrieved from a study of cytomegalovirus exposure and HLA in healthy donors (dated by TCRdb to about 2017). The study in broad terms: The 650 to 750 repertoires of the first cohort and the 120 or so validation repertoires were produced on the same platform, according to a later analysis. The study aimed to test whether cataloging public T cell receptors could reveal signatures of past pathogen exposure. Along with the approximately 650-subject first cohort, a separate validation cohort of over a hundred different subjects was used. The study combined high-throughput TCR immunosequencing, statistical association of individual TCRs with disease status, and machine learning to predict cytomegalovirus infection status.

After removal of 5 bases from V and 6 bases from J, the junction retains 11 bases not matched to a gene. Reading the germline V gene (reference sequence) gives CDR1 LNHDA and CDR2 SQIVND. Its CDR3 holds 15 amino acids, cysteine through phenylalanine. Left in the record is the CDR3 DNA by itself, 45 bases read in frame from the first base. Separate from the approximately 670-subject first cohort, the validation cohort of about 120 subjects was the group to which the donors belonged. Study-level results and caveats: The authors suggested that the approach could potentially be generalized to other disease states and immunological phenotypes. Most TCR sequences were observed very rarely across donors, whereas some public TCRs were present in many individuals. A few of the identified cytomegalovirus-associated TCR beta chains were confirmed in vitro to be specific for cytomegalovirus antigens. In the study, approximately 150 TCR beta chains were listed as associated with cytomegalovirus. A later analysis found that TCRs clustered in the first cohort also tended to co-occur in the roughly 120 validation repertoires, with more than 90% of cluster scores above 0. The classifier was reported to diagnose cytomegalovirus status with high specificity and sensitivity in both the original and validation cohorts. All 120 or so repertoires were used to score co-occurrence in the validation cohort in a later analysis, because that analysis had no HLA typing for the cohort.

To prepare the library, the immunoSEQ multiplex PCR assay was applied. On the study's bioinformatics: A statistical classification framework was built to diagnose cytomegalovirus status from the catalog of TCR beta chain sequences. What TCRdb holds here is the immuneACCESS table cut down to in-frame rearrangements. Part of the clones is not present; checked against another copy, under half of the missing clones reflect an unresolved V gene, and the others are unexplained. The DNA gave D and trimming, while V, J and clone size come from that table. The sample includes approximately 120,000 clones, with more than 70% observed a single time. The ten biggest clones cover 2% to 2.5% of the sample. Regarding this clone: This receptor's antigen is unknown. No base-level quality is on record; no much larger clone is a single base apart.

Specimen: PBMCs. The clonotype was recovered from a young woman in good health and CMV-seronegative. The V gene is TRBV19 and the J gene is TRBJ2-7; 9 junctional bases match TRBD2. The encoded CDR3 is CASSEQGGRALEQYF. The base sequence is TGTGCCAGTAGTGAGCAGGGCGGGAGGGCCCTCGAGCAGTACTTC.